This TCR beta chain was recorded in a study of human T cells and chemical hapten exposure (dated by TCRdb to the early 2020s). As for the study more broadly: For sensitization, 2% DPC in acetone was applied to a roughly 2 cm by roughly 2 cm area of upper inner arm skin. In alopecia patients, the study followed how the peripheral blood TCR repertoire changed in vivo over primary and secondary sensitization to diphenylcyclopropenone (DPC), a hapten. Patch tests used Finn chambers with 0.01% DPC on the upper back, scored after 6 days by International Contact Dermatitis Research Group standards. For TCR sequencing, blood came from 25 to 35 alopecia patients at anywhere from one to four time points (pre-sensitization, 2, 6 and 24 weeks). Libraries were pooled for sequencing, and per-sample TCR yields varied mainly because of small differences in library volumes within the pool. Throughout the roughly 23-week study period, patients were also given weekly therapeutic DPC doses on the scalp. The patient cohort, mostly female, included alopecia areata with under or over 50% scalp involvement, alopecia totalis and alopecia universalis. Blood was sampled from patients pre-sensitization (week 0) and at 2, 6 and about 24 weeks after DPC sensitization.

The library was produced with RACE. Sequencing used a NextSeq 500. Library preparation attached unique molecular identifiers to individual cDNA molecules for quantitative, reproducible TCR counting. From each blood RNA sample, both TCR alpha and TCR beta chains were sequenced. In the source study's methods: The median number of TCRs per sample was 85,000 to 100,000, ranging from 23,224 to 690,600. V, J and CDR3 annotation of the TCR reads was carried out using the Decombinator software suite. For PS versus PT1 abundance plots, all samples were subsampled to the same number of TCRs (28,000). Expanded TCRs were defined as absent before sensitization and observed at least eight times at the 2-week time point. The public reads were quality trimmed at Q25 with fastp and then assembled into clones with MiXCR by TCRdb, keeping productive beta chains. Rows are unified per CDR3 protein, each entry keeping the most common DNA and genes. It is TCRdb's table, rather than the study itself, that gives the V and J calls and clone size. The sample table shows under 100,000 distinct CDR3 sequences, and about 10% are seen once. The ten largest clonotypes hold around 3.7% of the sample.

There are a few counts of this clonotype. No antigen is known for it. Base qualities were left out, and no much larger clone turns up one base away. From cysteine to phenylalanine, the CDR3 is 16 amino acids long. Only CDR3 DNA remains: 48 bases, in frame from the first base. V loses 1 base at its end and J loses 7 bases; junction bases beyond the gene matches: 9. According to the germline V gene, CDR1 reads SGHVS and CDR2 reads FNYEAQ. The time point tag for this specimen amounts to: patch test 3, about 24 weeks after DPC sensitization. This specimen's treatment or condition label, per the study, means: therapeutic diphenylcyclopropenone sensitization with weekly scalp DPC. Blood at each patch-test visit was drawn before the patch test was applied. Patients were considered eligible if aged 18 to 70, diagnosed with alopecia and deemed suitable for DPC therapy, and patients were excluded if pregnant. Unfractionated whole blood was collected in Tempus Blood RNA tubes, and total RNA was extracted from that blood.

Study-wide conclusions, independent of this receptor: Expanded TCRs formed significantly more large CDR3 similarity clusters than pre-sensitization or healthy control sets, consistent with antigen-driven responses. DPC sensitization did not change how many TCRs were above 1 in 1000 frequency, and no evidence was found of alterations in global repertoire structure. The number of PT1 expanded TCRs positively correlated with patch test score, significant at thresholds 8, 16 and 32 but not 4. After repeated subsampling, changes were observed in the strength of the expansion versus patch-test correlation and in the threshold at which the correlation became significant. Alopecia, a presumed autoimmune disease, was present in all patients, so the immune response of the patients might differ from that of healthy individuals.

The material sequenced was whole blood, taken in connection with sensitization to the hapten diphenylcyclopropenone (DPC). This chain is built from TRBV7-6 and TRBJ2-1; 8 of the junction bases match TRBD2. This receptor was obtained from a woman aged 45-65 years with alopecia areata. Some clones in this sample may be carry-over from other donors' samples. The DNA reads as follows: TGTGCCAGCAGCTTAGTTACGGGAGGGCCGGGGAATGAGCAGTTCTTC. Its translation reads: CASSLVTGGPGNEQFF. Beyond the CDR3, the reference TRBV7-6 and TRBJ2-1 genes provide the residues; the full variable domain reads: GAGVSQSPRYKVTKRGQDVALRCDPISGHVSLYWYRQALGQGPEFLTYFNYEAQQDKSGLPNDRFSAERPEGSISTLTIQRTEQRDSAMYRCASSLVTGGPGNEQFFGPGTRLTVL.